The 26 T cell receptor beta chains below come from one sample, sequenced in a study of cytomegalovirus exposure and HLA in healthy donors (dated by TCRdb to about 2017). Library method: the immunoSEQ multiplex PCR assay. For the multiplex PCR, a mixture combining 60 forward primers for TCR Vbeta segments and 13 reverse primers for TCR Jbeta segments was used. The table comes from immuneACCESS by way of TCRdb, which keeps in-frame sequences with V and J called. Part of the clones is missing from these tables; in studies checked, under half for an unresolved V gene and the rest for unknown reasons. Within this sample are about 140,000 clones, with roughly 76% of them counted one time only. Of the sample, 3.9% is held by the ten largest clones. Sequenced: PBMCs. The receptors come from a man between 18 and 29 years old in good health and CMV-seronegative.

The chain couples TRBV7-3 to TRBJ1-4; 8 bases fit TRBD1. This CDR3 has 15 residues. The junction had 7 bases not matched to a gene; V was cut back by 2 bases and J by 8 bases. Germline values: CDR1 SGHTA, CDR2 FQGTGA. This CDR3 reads CASSLGIGQGEKLFF. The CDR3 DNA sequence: TGTGCCAGCAGCTTAGGAATCGGACAGGGCGAAAAACTGTTTTTT.

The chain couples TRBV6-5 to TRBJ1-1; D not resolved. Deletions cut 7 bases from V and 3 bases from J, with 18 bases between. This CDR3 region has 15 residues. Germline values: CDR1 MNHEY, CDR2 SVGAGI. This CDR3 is CASMGGSESDTEAFF. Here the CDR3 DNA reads TGTGCCAGCATGGGAGGGAGTGAGTCGGACACTGAAGCTTTCTTT.

CDR3 protein: CASSEPDRAAEGYTF. For the CDR3, the DNA is TGTGCCAGCAGCGAGCCGGACAGGGCGGCAGAGGGCTACACCTTC. The chain joins TRBV5-6 to TRBJ1-2; 8 bases align to TRBD1. Germline V gene lookup returns CDR1 SGHDT and CDR2 YYEEEE. Losses at the gene ends were 4 bases for V and 8 bases for J; bases not matched to a gene: 13. This CDR3 is built from 15 residues.

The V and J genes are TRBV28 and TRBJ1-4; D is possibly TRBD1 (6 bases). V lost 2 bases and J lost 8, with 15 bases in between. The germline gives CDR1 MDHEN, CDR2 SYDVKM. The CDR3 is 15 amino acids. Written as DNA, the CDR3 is TGTGCCAGCAGTTTAAAAGGGGACATACTCGAAAAACTGTTTTTT. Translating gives CASSLKGDILEKLFF.

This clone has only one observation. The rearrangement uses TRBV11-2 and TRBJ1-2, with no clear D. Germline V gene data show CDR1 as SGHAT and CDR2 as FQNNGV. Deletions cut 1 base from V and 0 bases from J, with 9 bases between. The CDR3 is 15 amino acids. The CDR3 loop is CASSLVPITNYGYTF. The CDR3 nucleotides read TGTGCCAGCAGCTTAGTCCCTATAACTAACTATGGCTACACCTTC.

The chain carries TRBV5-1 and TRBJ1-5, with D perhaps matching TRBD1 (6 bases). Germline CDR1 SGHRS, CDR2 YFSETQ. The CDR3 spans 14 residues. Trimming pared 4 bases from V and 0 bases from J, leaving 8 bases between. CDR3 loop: CASSLTGSNQPQHF. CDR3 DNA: TGCGCCAGCAGCCTGACAGGTAGCAATCAGCCCCAGCATTTT.

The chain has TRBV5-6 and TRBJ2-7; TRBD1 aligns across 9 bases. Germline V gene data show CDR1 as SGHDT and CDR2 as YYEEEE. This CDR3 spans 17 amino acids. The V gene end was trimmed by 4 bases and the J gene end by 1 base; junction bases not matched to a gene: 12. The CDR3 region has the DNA TGTGCCAGCAGCCTGCTTGGACCGACAGGGGGGTCCTACGAGCAGTACTTC. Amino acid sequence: CASSLLGPTGGSYEQYF.

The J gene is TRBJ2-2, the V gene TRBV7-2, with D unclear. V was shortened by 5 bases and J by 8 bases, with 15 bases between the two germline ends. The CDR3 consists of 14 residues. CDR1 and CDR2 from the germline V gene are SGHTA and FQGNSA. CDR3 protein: CASSITGGGGELFF. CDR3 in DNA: TGTGCCAGCAGCATTACTGGCGGCGGTGGGGAGCTGTTTTTT.

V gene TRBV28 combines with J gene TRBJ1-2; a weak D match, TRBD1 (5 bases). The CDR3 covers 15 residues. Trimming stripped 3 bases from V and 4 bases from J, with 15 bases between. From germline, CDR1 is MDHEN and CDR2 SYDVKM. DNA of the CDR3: TGTGCCAGCAGTTTCTATCAGGGATCAGGCTATGGCTACACCTTC. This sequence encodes CASSFYQGSGYGYTF.

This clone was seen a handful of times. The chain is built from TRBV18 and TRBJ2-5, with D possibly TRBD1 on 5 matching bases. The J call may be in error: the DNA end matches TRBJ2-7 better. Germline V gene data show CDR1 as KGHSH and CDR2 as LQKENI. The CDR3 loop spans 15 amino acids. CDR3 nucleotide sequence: TGTGCCAGCTCACTAGACAGACAGACCGCCTACGAGCAGTACTTC. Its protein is CASSLDRQTAYEQYF.

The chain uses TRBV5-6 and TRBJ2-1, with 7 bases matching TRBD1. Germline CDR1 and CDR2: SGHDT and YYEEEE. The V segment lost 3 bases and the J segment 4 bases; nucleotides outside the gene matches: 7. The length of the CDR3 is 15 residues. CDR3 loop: CASSYSGTDYNEQFF. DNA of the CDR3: TGTGCCAGCAGCTACTCCGGGACAGATTACAATGAGCAGTTCTTC.

The CDR3 nucleotides are TGTGCCAGCAGCGTAGCTGGAGGTGGGCTATTGGACACTGAAGCTTTCTTT. It encodes CASSVAGGGLLDTEAFF. This sequence joins TRBV9 and TRBJ1-1; no reliable D call. CDR1 is SGDLS and CDR2 is YYNGEE in the germline V gene. V was pared by 0 bases and J by 3 bases, with 18 bases between. CDR3 length: 17 residues.

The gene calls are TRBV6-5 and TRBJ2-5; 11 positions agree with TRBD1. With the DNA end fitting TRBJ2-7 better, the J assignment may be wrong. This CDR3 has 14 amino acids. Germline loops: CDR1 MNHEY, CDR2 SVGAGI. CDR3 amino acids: CASSLDRGQYEQYF. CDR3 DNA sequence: TGTGCCAGCAGTTTGGACAGGGGGCAGTACGAGCAGTACTTC.

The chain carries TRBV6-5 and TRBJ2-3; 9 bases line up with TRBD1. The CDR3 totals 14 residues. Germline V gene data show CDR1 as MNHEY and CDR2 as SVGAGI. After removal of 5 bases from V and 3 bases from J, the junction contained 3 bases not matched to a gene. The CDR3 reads CASSPGTGTDTQYF. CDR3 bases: TGTGCCAGCAGTCCCGGGACAGGGACAGATACGCAGTATTTT.

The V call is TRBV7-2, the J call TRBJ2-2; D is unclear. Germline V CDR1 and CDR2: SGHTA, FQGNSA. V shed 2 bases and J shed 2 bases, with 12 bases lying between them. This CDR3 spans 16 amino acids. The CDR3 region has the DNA TGTGCCAGCAGCTTAATGGCAGGTAGTAACACCGGGGAGCTGTTTTTT. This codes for CASSLMAGSNTGELFF.

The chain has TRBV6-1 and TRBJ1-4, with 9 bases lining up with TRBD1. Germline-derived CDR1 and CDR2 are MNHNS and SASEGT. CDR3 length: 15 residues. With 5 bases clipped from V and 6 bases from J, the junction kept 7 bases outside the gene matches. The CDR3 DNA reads TGTGCCAGCAGTCCCCAACAGGGGGCGGATGAAAAACTGTTTTTT. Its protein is CASSPQQGADEKLFF.

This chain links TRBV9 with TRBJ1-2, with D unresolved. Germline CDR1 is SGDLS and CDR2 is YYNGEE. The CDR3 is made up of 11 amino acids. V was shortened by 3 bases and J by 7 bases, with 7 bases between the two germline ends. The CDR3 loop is CASSEGGGYTF. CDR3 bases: TGTGCCAGCAGCGAGGGAGGTGGCTACACCTTC.

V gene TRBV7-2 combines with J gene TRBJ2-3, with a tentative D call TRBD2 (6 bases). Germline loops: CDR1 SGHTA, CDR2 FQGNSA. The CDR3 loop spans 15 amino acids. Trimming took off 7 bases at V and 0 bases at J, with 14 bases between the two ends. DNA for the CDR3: TGTGCCAGCATCCTTAGCGGATCTAGCACAGATACGCAGTATTTT. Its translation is CASILSGSSTDTQYF.

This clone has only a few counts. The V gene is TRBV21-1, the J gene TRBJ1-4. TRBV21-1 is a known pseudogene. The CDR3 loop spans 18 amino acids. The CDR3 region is CASSNATTPGTLGEKLFF. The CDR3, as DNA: TGTGCCAGCAGCAATGCAACGACGCCCGGGACTTTGGGTGAAAAACTGTTTTTT.

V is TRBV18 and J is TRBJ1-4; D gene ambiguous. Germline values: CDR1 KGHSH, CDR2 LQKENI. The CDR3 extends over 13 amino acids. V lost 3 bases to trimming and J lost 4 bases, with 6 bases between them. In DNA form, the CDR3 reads TGTGCCAGCTCACCTCGGTTTAATGAAAAACTGTTTTTT. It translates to CASSPRFNEKLFF.

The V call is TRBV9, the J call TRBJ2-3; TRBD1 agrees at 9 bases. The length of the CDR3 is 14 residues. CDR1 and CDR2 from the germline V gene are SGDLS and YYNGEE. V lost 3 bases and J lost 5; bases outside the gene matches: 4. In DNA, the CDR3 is TGTGCCAGCAGCGCGGACAGGGGTCTAGATACGCAGTATTTT. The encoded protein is CASSADRGLDTQYF.

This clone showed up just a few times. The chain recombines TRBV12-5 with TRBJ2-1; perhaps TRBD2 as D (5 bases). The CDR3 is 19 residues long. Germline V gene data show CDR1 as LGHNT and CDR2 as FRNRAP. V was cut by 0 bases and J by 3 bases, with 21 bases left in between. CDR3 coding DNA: TGTGCTAGTGGTTTGGTCCCCCGGGGTGTAAGGGTAGACTACAATGAGCAGTTCTTC. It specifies CASGLVPRGVRVDYNEQFF.

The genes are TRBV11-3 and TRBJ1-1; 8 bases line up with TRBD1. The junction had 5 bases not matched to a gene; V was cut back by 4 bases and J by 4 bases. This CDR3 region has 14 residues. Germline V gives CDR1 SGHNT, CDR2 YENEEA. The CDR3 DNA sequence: TGTGCCAGCAGCTCACAGACAGGGGCCACTGAAGCTTTCTTT. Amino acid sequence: CASSSQTGATEAFF.

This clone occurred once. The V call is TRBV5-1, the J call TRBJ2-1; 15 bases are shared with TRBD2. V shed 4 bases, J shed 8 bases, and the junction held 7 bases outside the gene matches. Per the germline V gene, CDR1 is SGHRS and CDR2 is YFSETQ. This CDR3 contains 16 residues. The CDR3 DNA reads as TGCGCCAGCAGCACCGGGACTAGCGGGAGGTTGGATGAGCAGTTCTTC. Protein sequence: CASSTGTSGRLDEQFF.

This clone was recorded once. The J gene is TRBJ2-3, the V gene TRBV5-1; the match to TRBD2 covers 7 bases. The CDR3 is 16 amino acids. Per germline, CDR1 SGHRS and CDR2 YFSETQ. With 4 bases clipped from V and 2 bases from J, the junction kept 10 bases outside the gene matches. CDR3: CASSLPKRDLTDTQYF. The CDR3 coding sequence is TGCGCCAGCAGCCTCCCGAAGCGGGACCTCACAGATACGCAGTATTTT.

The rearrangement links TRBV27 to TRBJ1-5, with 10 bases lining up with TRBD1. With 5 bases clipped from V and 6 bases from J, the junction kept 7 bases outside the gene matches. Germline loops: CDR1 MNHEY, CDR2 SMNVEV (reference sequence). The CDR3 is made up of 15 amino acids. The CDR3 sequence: CASSLDRGTRQPQHF. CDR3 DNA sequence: TGTGCCAGCAGTCTGGACAGGGGGACACGTCAGCCCCAGCATTTT.